This T cell receptor (beta chain) was found in a study of OX40 agonist ivuxolimab in advanced cancers. V was cut by 7 bases and J by 3 bases, with 5 bases left in between. This CDR3 contains 11 residues. The germline CDR1 and CDR2 sequences are SGHDT and YYEEEE. The method was immunoSEQ multiplex PCR; TCRdb's version includes in-frame clones alone and lacks a portion of them. Of about 66,000 clones detected, roughly 76% appear once; the ten largest clones hold 1.6%. V usage is TRBV5-6 and J usage is TRBJ2-1; TRBD1 is a possible D gene (5 bases). The TCR was taken from an adult with an advanced solid tumor such as melanoma, head and neck, liver or kidney cancer. This specimen was CD4+ or CD8+ T cells sorted from blood, taken in a trial of the OX40 agonist ivuxolimab. The CDR3 region has the DNA TGTGCCAGCCAGGGCTACAATGAGCAGTTCTTC. Its translation is CASQGYNEQFF. The variable domain in full, with the rest retrieved from reference TRBV5-6 and TRBJ2-1, is DAGVTQSPTHLIKTRGQQVTLRCSPKSGHDTVSWYQQALGQGPQFIFQYYEEEERQRGNFPDRFSGHQFPNYSSELNVNALLLGDSALYLCASQGYNEQFFGPGTRLTVL.